The TCR beta chain under discussion was sequenced for a study of shared clonotypes between healthy human individuals. For the study at large: Three CD4 naive, three CD4 memory, two CD8 naive and one CD8 memory plate were used per donor. The study, taken as a whole, reports: Genetic and exposure-history diversity was limited by the small donor number.

TCRdb keeps only in-frame clones here, not all; method: immunoSEQ multiplex PCR. The table records 2 million to 2.5 million clones, 80% to 95% of them present only once. The CDR3 length is 16 residues. Germline V gene data show CDR1 as SGHTA and CDR2 as FQGNSA. The V and J ends lost 2 bases and 1 base respectively, with 14 bases between them. Notes on this clone: Its antigen is not known.

Every one of the donors was a Caucasian adult that lived in Nashville, Tennessee. Researchers partitioned CD4+ cells into CD45RA+ naive and CD45RA-negative memory subsets. Sequenced sample: naive CD4+ T cells from PBMCs. Subset indicated: CD45RA+ positively selected. The origin of this receptor is a man aged 18 to 29 in good health. Some clones in this sample may be carry-over from other donors' samples. The chain joins TRBV7-2 to TRBJ2-5, with a possible D match to TRBD2 (7 bases). CDR3 residues: CASSLMGAGAQETQYF. CDR3 DNA sequence: TGTGCCAGCAGCTTAATGGGGGCGGGAGCCCAAGAGACCCAGTACTTC. The entire variable domain, with the rest obtained from reference TRBV7-2 and TRBJ2-5, is as follows: GAGVSQSPSNKVTEKGKDVELRCDPISGHTALYWYRQSLGQGLEFLIYFQGNSAPDKSGLPSDRFSAERTGGSVSTLTIQRTQQEDSAVYLCASSLMGAGAQETQYFGPGTRLLVL.